Each of the 27 T cell receptor beta chains below was sequenced from the same sample in a study of blood T cell repertoires in COVID-19. TCRdb's table, derived via immunoSEQ multiplex PCR, lists solely in-frame clones and lacks some. The sample shows approximately 200,000 clones, more than 65% of them seen only once. Sequenced: peripheral blood. The receptors shown here come from a woman aged 60-75 years with acute or convalescent COVID-19.

The V gene is TRBV10-3, the J gene TRBJ1-1; 7 nucleotides agree with TRBD1. Germline CDR1 ENHRY, CDR2 SYGVKD. CDR3 size: 12 residues. J gave up 5 bases and V 8 bases, and 5 bases lay outside the gene matches. The CDR3 nucleotides read TGTGCCATCGGGGACAGTTCTACTGAAGCTTTCTTT. Translated, it gives CAIGDSSTEAFF.

The chain joins TRBV27 to TRBJ2-1; 14 bases align to TRBD2. Germline loops: CDR1 MNHEY, CDR2 SMNVEV (reference sequence). This CDR3 is built from 16 residues. Trimming cost V 5 bases and J 10 bases; bases outside gene matches: 10. Here the CDR3 DNA reads TGTGCCAGCAGTCGCAGAAGACTAGCGGGGGGGTACGAGCAGTTCTTC. The encoded protein is CASSRRRLAGGYEQFF.

The V and J genes are TRBV6-5 and TRBJ1-1; tentatively, D is TRBD1 (5 bases). Germline CDR1 and CDR2: MNHEY and SVGAGI. This CDR3 is 15 amino acids long. The V gene lost 5 bases and the J gene lost 1 base, with 14 bases spanning the gap. CDR3 region: CASSLQGPTNTEAFF. CDR3 sequence (DNA): TGTGCCAGCAGTCTCCAGGGTCCTACGAACACTGAAGCTTTCTTT.

J is TRBJ1-5 and V is TRBV4-1; possible D gene TRBD1, 5 bases. Trimming took 1 base from V and 6 from J, leaving 13 bases between them. Germline V gene data show CDR1 as MGHRA and CDR2 as YSYEKL. The CDR3 is made up of 15 amino acids. The CDR3 sequence: CASSQGMGGGQPQHF. The DNA of the CDR3 is TGCGCCAGCAGCCAAGGCATGGGGGGTGGTCAGCCCCAGCATTTT.

The chain couples TRBV6-1 to TRBJ1-5, with a possible D match to TRBD1 (5 bases). The germline V and J ends were trimmed by 3 bases and 1 base, with 10 bases remaining between them. CDR1 is MNHNS and CDR2 is SASEGT in the germline V gene. This CDR3 is 15 amino acids long. In DNA form, the CDR3 reads TGTGCCAGCAGTGACGGGGGGTTGAGCAATCAGCCCCAGCATTTT. It is translated as CASSDGGLSNQPQHF.

The chain is built from TRBV19 and TRBJ1-5; D call uncertain. CDR3 length equals 13 residues. Trimming removed 7 bases at V and 3 bases at J, with 10 bases between. Germline V gene lookup returns CDR1 LNHDA and CDR2 SQIVND (reference sequence). In nucleotides, the CDR3 is TGTGCCAGTACAGGAAGCTTCAATCAGCCCCAGCATTTT. Its protein is CASTGSFNQPQHF. Combining the CDR3 with reference TRBV19 and TRBJ1-5 gives the whole variable domain DGGITQSPKYLFRKEGQNVTLSCEQNLNHDAMYWYRQDPGQGLRLIYYSQIVNDFQKGDIAEGYSVSREKKESFPLTVTSAQKNPTAFYLCASTGSFNQPQHFGDGTRLSIL.

The chain joins TRBV10-2 to TRBJ2-1; 13 bases line up with TRBD2. V lost 10 bases and J lost 2; bases outside the gene matches: 8. The CDR3 is 16 residues long. The V gene's germline CDR1 is WSHSY and CDR2 SAAADI. The CDR3 loop reads CATTSGGAVAYNEQFF. The CDR3 DNA reads as TGCGCCACCACTAGCGGGGGGGCCGTGGCCTACAATGAGCAGTTCTTC.

This clone came up many times. The genes are TRBV28 and TRBJ2-7, with D unclear. The germline V gene encodes CDR1 MDHEN and CDR2 SYDVKM. The CDR3 contains 13 residues. Trimming cost V 6 bases and J 0 bases, with 9 bases left between them. This chain's CDR3 is CASRWAHSYEQYF. The CDR3 region has the DNA TGTGCCAGCAGATGGGCTCACTCCTACGAGCAGTACTTC. Looking up the rest from reference TRBV28 and TRBJ2-7 gives the full variable domain: DVKVTQSSRYLVKRTGEKVFLECVQDMDHENMFWYRQDPGLGLRLIYFSYDVKMKEKGDIPEGYSVSREKKERFSLILESASTNQTSMYLCASRWAHSYEQYFGPGTRLTVT.

Written as DNA, the CDR3 is TGTGCCAGCAGCTTAGCAGTTACAGCGAACACCGGGGAGCTGTTTTTT. This encodes CASSLAVTANTGELFF. The chain combines TRBV7-6 with TRBJ2-2; D ambiguous. V lost 0 bases and J lost 0, with 8 bases in between. Per germline, CDR1 SGHVS and CDR2 FNYEAQ. This CDR3 spans 16 amino acids.

The chain combines TRBV5-1 with TRBJ2-7, with a possible D match to TRBD2 (5 bases). The CDR3 is made up of 15 amino acids. The germline V gene encodes CDR1 SGHRS and CDR2 YFSETQ. The V and J ends lost 4 bases and 3 bases respectively, with 17 bases between them. CDR3 bases: TGCGCCAGCAGCGCAAATCCGGGATCCTACTACGAGCAGTACTTC. Its protein is CASSANPGSYYEQYF.

The chain links TRBV4-2 to TRBJ2-5; the match to TRBD1 covers 7 bases. The CDR3 is made up of 17 amino acids. The ends lost 1 base at V and 2 bases at J; junction bases unmatched: 10. In germline, CDR1 is LGHNA, CDR2 YNFKEQ. The CDR3 loop is CASSQGQGSARQETQYF. The DNA for the CDR3 is TGTGCCAGCAGCCAAGGACAGGGCTCCGCGCGGCAAGAGACCCAGTACTTC.

V is TRBV5-1 and J is TRBJ2-3; D is perhaps TRBD2 (6 bases). Germline lookup yields CDR1 SGHRS and CDR2 YFSETQ. CDR3 size: 15 residues. V was pared by 6 bases and J by 0 bases, with 14 bases between. This CDR3 reads CASKSSAGSTDTQYF. The CDR3, as DNA: TGCGCCAGCAAATCGAGCGCGGGGAGCACAGATACGCAGTATTTT.

This rearrangement joins TRBV28 to TRBJ1-4; D is perhaps TRBD1 (5 bases). Between the trimmed V and J ends, which lost 3 bases and 10 bases, there was a span of 9 bases. CDR3 length: 12 amino acids. Looked up from germline, CDR1 is MDHEN and CDR2 is SYDVKM. The CDR3 sequence: CASSFQGRKLFF. CDR3 coding DNA: TGTGCCAGCAGTTTCCAGGGTAGAAAACTGTTTTTT.

This chain links TRBV7-8 with TRBJ1-1, with TRBD1 matching over 10 bases. The CDR3 spans 17 residues. Germline loops: CDR1 SGHVS, CDR2 FQNEAQ. J gave up 0 bases and V 4 bases, and 8 bases lay outside the gene matches. CDR3 sequence (DNA): TGTGCCAGCAGCTCTAGGGACAGGGGCAGTATGAACACTGAAGCTTTCTTT. It translates to CASSSRDRGSMNTEAFF.

The V gene is TRBV3-1 (or the pseudogene TRBV3-2), the J gene TRBJ1-4; D possibly corresponds to TRBD1 (6 bases). CDR1 is LGHDT, CDR2 YNNKEL, per germline (reference sequence). V lost 1 base to trimming and J lost 3 bases, with 15 bases between them. The CDR3 is 17 amino acids. The CDR3: CASSQVPGAASNEKLFF. DNA for the CDR3: TGTGCCAGCAGCCAAGTTCCAGGGGCTGCTTCTAATGAAAAACTGTTTTTT.

This chain uses TRBV9 with TRBJ2-2; D is unclear. Trimming left V 0 bases short and J 2 bases short, with 8 bases between. Germline CDR1 and CDR2: SGDLS and YYNGEE. This CDR3 is built from 15 residues. The CDR3, as DNA: TGTGCCAGCAGCGTAGACTCCCTAAACACCGGGGAGCTGTTTTTT. This codes for CASSVDSLNTGELFF.

The J gene is TRBJ1-6, the V gene TRBV2; 8 bases align to TRBD1. The V segment lost 9 bases and the J segment 10 bases; nucleotides outside the gene matches: 8. The CDR3 extends over 13 amino acids. CDR1 is SNHLY and CDR2 is FYNNEI in the germline V gene. The CDR3 nucleotides are TGTGCCAGTACACAGGGGGAGAGCTCACCCCTCCACTTT. It encodes CASTQGESSPLHF.

V usage is TRBV30 and J usage is TRBJ2-2, with D possibly TRBD2 on 5 matching bases. Germline V lookup: CDR1 GTSNPN, CDR2 SVGIG (reference sequence). V gave up 3 bases and J gave up 1 base, with 15 bases separating them. The CDR3 loop spans 16 amino acids. CDR3: CAWSGKRGLNTGELFF. DNA of the CDR3: TGTGCCTGGAGCGGGAAACGGGGTCTGAACACCGGGGAGCTGTTTTTT.

The chain uses TRBV7-8 and TRBJ1-1; D may be TRBD1 (5 bases). Trimming took off 1 base at V and 0 bases at J, with 15 bases between the two ends. CDR1 is SGHVS, CDR2 FQNEAQ, per germline. The CDR3 is 17 amino acids. The chain's CDR3 is CASSLVGGAGMNTEAFF. In DNA, the CDR3 is TGTGCCAGCAGCTTAGTTGGCGGGGCCGGGATGAACACTGAAGCTTTCTTT.

The gene calls are TRBV6-5 and TRBJ1-1, with D uncertain. The CDR3 is 16 residues long. Germline assignment: CDR1 MNHEY and CDR2 SVGAGI. Trimming pared 2 bases from V and 4 bases from J, leaving 17 bases between. CDR3 coding DNA: TGTGCCAGCAGTTACCAAGCGGGGTGGTCGGGCACTGAAGCTTTCTTT. The encoded protein is CASSYQAGWSGTEAFF.

The rearrangement links TRBV7-2 to TRBJ2-7; D is ambiguous. CDR1 is SGHTA, CDR2 FQGNSA, per germline. The CDR3 is 13 amino acids. Deletions cut 1 base from V and 0 bases from J, with 4 bases between. CDR3 residues: CASSLELSYEQYF. The CDR3, as DNA: TGTGCCAGCAGCTTAGAACTCTCCTACGAGCAGTACTTC.

This sequence joins TRBV5-1 and TRBJ1-2; 8 nucleotides match TRBD1. The junction had 15 bases not matched to a gene; V was cut back by 3 bases and J by 8 bases. The CDR3 is 16 amino acids. Germline V gene data show CDR1 as SGHRS and CDR2 as YFSETQ. The CDR3 sequence: CASSYGTGALSRGYTF. CDR3 bases: TGCGCCAGCAGCTACGGGACAGGAGCCTTGTCGAGAGGCTACACCTTC.

The rearrangement uses TRBV7-2 and TRBJ1-2; possible D gene TRBD1, 6 bases. The ends were cut back, 11 bases at V and 2 bases at J, with 18 bases in the middle. CDR3 size: 14 residues. CDR1 SGHTA and CDR2 FQGNSA come from the germline V gene. The CDR3 is CAGYQGYANYGYTF. The CDR3, as DNA: TGTGCCGGATACCAGGGGTACGCAAACTATGGCTACACCTTC.

The chain uses TRBV12-3 or TRBV12-4 and TRBJ1-1; a weak D match, TRBD1 (6 bases). The germline V and J ends were trimmed by 5 bases and 7 bases, with 11 bases remaining between them. The CDR3 runs 12 residues. In nucleotides, the CDR3 is TGTGCCAGCAGTCAGGACAGCTTTGAAGCTTTCTTT. Its translation is CASSQDSFEAFF.

The rearrangement links TRBV27 to TRBJ2-7; 10 bases match TRBD2. V lost 3 bases to trimming and J lost 3 bases; unmatched junction nucleotides: 5. The CDR3 extends over 15 amino acids. Germline V gives CDR1 MNHEY, CDR2 SMNVEV (reference sequence). For the CDR3, the DNA is TGTGCCAGCAGTTTCCTTAGCGGGGGGAGCTACGAGCAGTACTTC. It yields the protein CASSFLSGGSYEQYF.

The chain is built from TRBV5-6 and TRBJ1-1; a possible D gene is TRBD1 (5 bases). This CDR3 comprises 15 residues. CDR1 is SGHDT and CDR2 is YYEEEE in the germline V gene. Trimming cost V 0 bases and J 0 bases, with 9 bases left between them. CDR3 protein: CASSLGAGLNTEAFF. CDR3 DNA: TGTGCCAGCAGCTTGGGGGCAGGGCTGAACACTGAAGCTTTCTTT.

The V call is TRBV7-2, the J call TRBJ2-5; 8 nucleotides agree with TRBD2. Per germline, CDR1 SGHTA and CDR2 FQGNSA. The CDR3 contains 15 residues. Germline trimming cut 0 bases from V and 5 bases from J; bases unmatched to any gene: 5. CDR3 sequence reads: CASSLARLATETQYF. The CDR3 DNA reads TGTGCCAGCAGCTTAGCCAGACTAGCGACGGAGACCCAGTACTTC.